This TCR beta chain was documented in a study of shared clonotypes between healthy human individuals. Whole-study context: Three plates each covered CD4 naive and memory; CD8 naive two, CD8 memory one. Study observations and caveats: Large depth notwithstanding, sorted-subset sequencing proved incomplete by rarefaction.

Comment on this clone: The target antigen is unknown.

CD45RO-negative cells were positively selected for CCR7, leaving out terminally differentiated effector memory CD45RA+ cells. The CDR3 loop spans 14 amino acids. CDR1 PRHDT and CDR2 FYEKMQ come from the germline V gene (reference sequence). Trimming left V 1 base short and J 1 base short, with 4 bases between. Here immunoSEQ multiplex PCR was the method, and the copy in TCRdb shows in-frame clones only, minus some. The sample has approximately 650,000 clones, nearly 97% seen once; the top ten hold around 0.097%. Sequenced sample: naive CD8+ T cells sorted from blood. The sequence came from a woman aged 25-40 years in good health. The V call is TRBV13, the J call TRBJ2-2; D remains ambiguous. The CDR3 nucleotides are TGTGCCAGCAGCTTAGACAGGAACACCGGGGAGCTGTTTTTT. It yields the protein CASSLDRNTGELFF.